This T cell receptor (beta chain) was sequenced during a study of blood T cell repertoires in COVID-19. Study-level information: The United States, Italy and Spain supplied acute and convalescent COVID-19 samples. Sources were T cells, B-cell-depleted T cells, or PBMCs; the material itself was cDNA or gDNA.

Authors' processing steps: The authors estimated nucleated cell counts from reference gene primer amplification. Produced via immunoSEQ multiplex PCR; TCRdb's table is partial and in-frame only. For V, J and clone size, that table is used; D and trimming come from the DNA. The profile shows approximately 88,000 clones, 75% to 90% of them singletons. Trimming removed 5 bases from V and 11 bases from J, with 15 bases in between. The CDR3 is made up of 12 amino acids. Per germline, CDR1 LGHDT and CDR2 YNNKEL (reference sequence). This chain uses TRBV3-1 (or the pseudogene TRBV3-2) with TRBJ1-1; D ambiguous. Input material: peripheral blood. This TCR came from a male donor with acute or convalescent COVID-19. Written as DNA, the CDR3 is TGTGCCAGCAGCTCGGGCCGGGAGCGGGCTTTCTTT. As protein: CASSSGRERAFF.